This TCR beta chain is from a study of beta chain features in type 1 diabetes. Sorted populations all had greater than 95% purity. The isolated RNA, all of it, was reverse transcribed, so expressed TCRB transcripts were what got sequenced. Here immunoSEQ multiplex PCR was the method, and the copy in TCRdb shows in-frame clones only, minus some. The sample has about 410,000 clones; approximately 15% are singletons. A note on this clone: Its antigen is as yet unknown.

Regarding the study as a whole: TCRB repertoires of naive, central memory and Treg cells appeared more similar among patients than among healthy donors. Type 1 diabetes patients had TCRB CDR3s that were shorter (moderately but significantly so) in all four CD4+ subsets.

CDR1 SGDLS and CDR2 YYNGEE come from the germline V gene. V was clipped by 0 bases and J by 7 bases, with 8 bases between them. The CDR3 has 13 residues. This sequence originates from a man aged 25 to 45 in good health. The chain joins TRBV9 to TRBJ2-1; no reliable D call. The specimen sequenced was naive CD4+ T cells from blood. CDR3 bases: TGTGCCAGCAGCGTAGCTGAGAAAAATGAGCAGTTCTTC. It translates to CASSVAEKNEQFF.